This entry features one T cell receptor beta chain sequence. Its antigen is not known. For the second PCR, which ran for about 6 to 11 cycles, a sample-barcoded 5' primer and a J-beta primer mix were used. CDR3-containing paired-end reads numbered at least 3 million in each sample. TCRdb re-called the 5' RACE reads through MiXCR, storing one row per CDR3 protein. Among over 1,500,000 distinct CDR3 sequences listed, roughly two fifths were seen once. The study drew donors from healthy Caucasian individuals in Russia aged about 6 to 90. This entry is derived from a study of blood T cells in healthy people across ages. The study's findings and limits: Higher diversity and more naive CD4+ cells were features of long-lived donors, compared to aged donors.

The V end lost 5 bases, the J end lost 0 bases, and 10 bases lay between the germline ends. The V gene's germline CDR1 is SGHTA and CDR2 FQGNSA. This CDR3 is 14 amino acids long. Sequencing was carried out using blood. The TCR was taken from a human donor in good health. The chain is built from TRBV7-2 and TRBJ2-5; D may match TRBD1 or TRBD2 (5 bases each). CDR3 sequence: CASSHWGYQETQYF. The CDR3 coding sequence is TGTGCCAGCAGCCACTGGGGGTACCAAGAGACCCAGTACTTC. Supplemented by reference TRBV7-2 and TRBJ2-5, the full variable domain reads GAGVSQSPSNKVTEKGKDVELRCDPISGHTALYWYRQSLGQGLEFLIYFQGNSAPDKSGLPSDRFSAERTGGSVSTLTIQRTQQEDSAVYLCASSHWGYQETQYFGPGTRLLVL.